This is a list of T cell receptor beta chains from one sample in a study of blood T cell repertoires in COVID-19. Repertoires were generated with immunoSEQ multiplex PCR, while TCRdb's copy carries only in-frame clones and drops some. The sample holds around 320,000 clones; 88% are singletons and the top ten take 5.5% to 8%. The sample comprised peripheral blood. These receptor sequences come from a woman aged 30 to 39 who had recovered from COVID-19. Both conserved end residues are part of each CDR3. Each record gives: CDR3 length, J gene, clone size, V gene, D gene, CDR3 protein, CDR3 DNA. The D gene is left open where the match is weak. Clone sizes are given selectively: once, few, many, or a class where the clone is expanded.

12,TRBJ1-1,NA,TRBV28,NA,CASSFSDTEAFF,TGTGCCAGCAGTTTTTCAGACACTGAAGCTTTCTTT
15,TRBJ1-1,few,TRBV7-8,TRBD1,CASSPGTGLNTEAFF,TGTGCCAGCAGCCCGGGGACAGGGTTGAACACTGAAGCTTTCTTT
14,TRBJ1-1,NA,TRBV28,TRBD1,CASRSGGENTEAFF,TGTGCCAGCAGATCAGGGGGAGAGAACACTGAAGCTTTCTTT
16,TRBJ2-1,NA,TRBV5-1,TRBD2,CASSRTSGPTYNEQFF,TGCGCCAGCAGCAGGACTAGCGGGCCCACTTACAATGAGCAGTTCTTC
13,TRBJ2-7,NA,TRBV5-1,NA,CASSFSGEGEQYF,TGCGCCAGCAGCTTTTCAGGGGAGGGGGAGCAGTACTTC
16,TRBJ1-3,NA,TRBV30,NA,CAWSGPRYYSGNTIYF,TGTGCCTGGAGTGGGCCGCGCTACTATTCTGGAAACACCATATATTTT
14,TRBJ1-6,few,TRBV19,NA,CASSTGRDNSPLHF,TGTGCCAGTAGTACAGGGAGGGATAATTCACCCCTCCACTTT
16,TRBJ2-1,NA,TRBV18,TRBD2,CASSPRGSGGVGEQFF,TGTGCCAGCTCACCACGGGGCAGCGGGGGGGTAGGTGAGCAGTTCTTC
14,TRBJ2-7,NA,TRBV11-3,NA,CASSPGGGSYEQYF,TGTGCCAGCAGCCCCGGCGGCGGATCCTACGAGCAGTACTTC
14,TRBJ1-6,NA,TRBV28,TRBD1,CASNSGTGESPLHF,TGTGCCAGCAATTCCGGGACAGGGGAGTCACCCCTCCACTTT